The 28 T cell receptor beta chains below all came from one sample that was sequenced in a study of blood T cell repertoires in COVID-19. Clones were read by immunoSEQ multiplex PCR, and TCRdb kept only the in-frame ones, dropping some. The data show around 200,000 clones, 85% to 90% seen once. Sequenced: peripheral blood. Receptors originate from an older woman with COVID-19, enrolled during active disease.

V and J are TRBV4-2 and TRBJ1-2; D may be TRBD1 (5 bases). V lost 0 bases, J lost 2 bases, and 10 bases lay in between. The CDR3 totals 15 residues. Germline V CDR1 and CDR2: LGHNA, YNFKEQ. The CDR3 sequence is CASSQDSQGNYGYTF. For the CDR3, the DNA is TGTGCCAGCAGCCAAGATAGCCAGGGAAACTATGGCTACACCTTC.

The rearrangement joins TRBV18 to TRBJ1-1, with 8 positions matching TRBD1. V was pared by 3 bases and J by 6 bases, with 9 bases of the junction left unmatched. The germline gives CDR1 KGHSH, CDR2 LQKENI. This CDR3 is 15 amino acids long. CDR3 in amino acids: CASSPLLGQGSEAFF. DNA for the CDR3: TGTGCCAGCTCACCCTTGCTAGGACAGGGCTCTGAAGCTTTCTTT.

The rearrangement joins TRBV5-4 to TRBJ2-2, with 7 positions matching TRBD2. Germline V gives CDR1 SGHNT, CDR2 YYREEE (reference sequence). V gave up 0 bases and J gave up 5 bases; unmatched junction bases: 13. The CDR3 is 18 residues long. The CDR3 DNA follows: TGTGCCAGCAGCTTGGGGTCTTGGGGGAGGGCCCATACCGGGGAGCTGTTTTTT. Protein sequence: CASSLGSWGRAHTGELFF.

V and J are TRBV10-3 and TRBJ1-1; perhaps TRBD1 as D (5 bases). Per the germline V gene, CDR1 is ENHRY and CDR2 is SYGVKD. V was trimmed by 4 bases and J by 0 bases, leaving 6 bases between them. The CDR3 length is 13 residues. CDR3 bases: TGTGCCATCAGTGGGGGGGTGAACACTGAAGCTTTCTTT. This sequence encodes CAISGGVNTEAFF.

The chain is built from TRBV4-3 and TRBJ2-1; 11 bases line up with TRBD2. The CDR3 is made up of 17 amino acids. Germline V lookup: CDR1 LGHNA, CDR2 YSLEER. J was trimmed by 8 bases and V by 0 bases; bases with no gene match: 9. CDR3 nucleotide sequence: TGCGCCAGCAGCCAAGAACCCCCTAGCGGGAGGTTCCATGAGCAGTTCTTC. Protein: CASSQEPPSGRFHEQFF.

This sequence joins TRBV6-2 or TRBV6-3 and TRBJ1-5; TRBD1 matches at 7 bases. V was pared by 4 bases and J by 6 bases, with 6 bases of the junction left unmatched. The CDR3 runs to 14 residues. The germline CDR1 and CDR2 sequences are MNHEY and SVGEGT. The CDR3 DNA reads TGTGCCAGCAGTTCGTCAGGGGGATTTCAGCCCCAGCATTTT. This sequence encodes CASSSSGGFQPQHF.

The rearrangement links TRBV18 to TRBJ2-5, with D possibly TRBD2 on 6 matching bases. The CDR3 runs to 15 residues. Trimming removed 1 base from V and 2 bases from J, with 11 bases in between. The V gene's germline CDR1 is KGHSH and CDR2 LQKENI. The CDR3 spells CASSPRGVRQETQYF. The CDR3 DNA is TGTGCCAGCTCACCACGGGGGGTACGACAAGAGACCCAGTACTTC.

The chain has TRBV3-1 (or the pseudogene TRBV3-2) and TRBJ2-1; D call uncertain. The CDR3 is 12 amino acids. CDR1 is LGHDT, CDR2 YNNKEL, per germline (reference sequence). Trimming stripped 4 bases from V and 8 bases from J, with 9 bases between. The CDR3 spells CASSPLSDEQFF. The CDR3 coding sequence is TGTGCCAGCAGCCCTCTTTCGGATGAGCAGTTCTTC.

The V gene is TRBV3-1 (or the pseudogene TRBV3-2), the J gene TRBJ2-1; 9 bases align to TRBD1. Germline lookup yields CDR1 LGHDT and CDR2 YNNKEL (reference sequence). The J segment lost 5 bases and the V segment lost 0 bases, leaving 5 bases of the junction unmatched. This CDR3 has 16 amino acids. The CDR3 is CASSQETGGIHNEQFF. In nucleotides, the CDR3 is TGTGCCAGCAGCCAAGAGACAGGGGGTATCCACAATGAGCAGTTCTTC.

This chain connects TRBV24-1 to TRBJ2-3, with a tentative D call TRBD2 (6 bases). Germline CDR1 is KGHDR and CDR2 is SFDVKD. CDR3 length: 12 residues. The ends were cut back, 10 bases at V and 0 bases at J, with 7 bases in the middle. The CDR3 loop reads CATGTSTDTQYF. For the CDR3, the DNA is TGTGCCACGGGGACTAGCACAGATACGCAGTATTTT.

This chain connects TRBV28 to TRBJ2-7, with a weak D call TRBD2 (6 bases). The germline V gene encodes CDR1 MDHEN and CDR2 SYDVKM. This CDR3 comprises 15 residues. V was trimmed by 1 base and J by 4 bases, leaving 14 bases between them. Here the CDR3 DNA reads TGTGCCAGCAGTTTATATTCAGGACTACATTACGAGCAGTACTTC. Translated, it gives CASSLYSGLHYEQYF. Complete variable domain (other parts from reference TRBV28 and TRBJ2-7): DVKVTQSSRYLVKRTGEKVFLECVQDMDHENMFWYRQDPGLGLRLIYFSYDVKMKEKGDIPEGYSVSREKKERFSLILESASTNQTSMYLCASSLYSGLHYEQYFGPGTRLTVT.

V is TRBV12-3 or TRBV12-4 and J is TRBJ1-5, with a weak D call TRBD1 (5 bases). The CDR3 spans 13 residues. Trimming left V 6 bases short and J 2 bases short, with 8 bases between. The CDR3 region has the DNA TGTGCCAGCAGGCAGGGCCGCAATCAGCCCCAGCATTTT. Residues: CASRQGRNQPQHF.

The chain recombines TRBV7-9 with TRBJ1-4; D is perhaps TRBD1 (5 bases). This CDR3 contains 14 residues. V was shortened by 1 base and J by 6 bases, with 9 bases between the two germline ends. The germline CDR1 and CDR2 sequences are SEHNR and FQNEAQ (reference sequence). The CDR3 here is CASSLVGTDEKLFF. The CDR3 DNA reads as TGTGCCAGCAGCTTAGTCGGGACTGATGAAAAACTGTTTTTT.

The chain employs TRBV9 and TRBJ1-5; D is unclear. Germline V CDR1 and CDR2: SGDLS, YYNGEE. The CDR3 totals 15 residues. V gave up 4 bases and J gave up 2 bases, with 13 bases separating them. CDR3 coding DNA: TGTGCCAGCAGCCCGAACGATGGGCGCAATCAGCCCCAGCATTTT. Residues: CASSPNDGRNQPQHF.

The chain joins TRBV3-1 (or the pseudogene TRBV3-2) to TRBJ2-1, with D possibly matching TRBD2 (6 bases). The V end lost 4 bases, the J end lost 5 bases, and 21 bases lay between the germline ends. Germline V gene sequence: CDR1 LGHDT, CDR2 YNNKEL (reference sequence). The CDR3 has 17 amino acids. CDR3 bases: TGTGCCAGCAGCCGGCTGACTGGAGGGGAAGGGGACAATGAGCAGTTCTTC. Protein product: CASSRLTGGEGDNEQFF.

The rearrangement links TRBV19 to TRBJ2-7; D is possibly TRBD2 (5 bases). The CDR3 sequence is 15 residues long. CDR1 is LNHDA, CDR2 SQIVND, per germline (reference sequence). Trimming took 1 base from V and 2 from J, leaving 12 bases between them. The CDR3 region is CASSIVAGAAYEQYF. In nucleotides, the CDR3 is TGTGCCAGTAGTATAGTAGCCGGAGCGGCCTACGAGCAGTACTTC.

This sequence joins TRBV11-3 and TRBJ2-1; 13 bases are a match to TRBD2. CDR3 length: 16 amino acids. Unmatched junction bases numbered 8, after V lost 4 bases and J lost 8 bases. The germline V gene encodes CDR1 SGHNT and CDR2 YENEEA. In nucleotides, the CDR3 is TGTGCCAGCAGCTCTACAGGGACTAGCGGGATGGATGAGCAGTTCTTC. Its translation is CASSSTGTSGMDEQFF. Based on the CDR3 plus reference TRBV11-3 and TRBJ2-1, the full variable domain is EAGVVQSPRYKIIEKKQPVAFWCNPISGHNTLYWYLQNLGQGPELLIRYENEEAVDDSQLPKDRFSAERLKGVDSTLKIQPAELGDSAVYLCASSSTGTSGMDEQFFGPGTRLTVL.

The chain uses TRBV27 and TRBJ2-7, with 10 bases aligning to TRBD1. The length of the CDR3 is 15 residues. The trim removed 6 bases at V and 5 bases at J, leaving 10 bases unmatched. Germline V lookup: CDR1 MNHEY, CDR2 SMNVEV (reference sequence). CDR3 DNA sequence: TGTGCCAGCAGACCGCTGGGACAGGGGAGGGACGAGCAGTACTTC. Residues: CASRPLGQGRDEQYF.

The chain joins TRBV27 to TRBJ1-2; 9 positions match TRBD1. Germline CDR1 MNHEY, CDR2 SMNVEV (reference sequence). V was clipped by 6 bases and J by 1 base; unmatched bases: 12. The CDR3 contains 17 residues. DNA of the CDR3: TGTGCCAGCAGCCGCTGGGGGGGACAGGGAAGTAACTATGGCTACACCTTC. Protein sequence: CASSRWGGQGSNYGYTF.

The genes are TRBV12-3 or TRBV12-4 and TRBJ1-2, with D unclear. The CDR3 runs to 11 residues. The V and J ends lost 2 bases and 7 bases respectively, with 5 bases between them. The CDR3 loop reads CASSLYGGYTF. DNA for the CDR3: TGTGCCAGCAGTTTATACGGTGGCTACACCTTC.

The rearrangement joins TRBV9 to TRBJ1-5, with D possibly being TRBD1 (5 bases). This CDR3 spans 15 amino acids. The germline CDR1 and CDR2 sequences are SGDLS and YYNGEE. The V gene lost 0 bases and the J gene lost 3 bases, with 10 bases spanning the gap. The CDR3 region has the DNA TGTGCCAGCAGCGTAGGGGGGGAGAACAATCAGCCCCAGCATTTT. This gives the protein CASSVGGENNQPQHF.

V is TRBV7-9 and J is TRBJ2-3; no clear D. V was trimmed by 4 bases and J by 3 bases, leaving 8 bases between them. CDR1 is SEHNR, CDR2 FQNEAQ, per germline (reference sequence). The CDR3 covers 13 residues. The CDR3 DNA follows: TGTGCCAGCAGCTCCACTAATACAGATACGCAGTATTTT. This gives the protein CASSSTNTDTQYF.

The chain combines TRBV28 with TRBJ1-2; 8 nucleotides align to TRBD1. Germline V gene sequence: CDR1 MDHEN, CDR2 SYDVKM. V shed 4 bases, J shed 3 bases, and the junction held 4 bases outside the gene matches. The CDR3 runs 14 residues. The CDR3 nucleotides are TGTGCCAGCAGTTCGGGGACAGGATACTATGGCTACACCTTC. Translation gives CASSSGTGYYGYTF.

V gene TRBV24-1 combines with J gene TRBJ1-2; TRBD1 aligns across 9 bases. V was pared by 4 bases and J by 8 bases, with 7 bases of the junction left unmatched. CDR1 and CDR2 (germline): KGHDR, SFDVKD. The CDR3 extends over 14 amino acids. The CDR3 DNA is TGTGCCACCAGTGACCCCGGGACAGGGAAAGGCTACACCTTC. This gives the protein CATSDPGTGKGYTF.

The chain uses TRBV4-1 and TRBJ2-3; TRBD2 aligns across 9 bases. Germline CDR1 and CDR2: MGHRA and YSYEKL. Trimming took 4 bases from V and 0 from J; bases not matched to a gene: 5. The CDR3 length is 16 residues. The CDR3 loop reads CASSPRAGGSTDTQYF. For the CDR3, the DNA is TGCGCCAGCAGCCCCCGGGCGGGAGGGAGCACAGATACGCAGTATTTT.

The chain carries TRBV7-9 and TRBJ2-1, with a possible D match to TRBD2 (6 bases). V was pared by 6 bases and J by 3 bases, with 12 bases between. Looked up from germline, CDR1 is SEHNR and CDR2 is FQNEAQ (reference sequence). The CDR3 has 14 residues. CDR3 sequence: CASRGGEFYNEQFF. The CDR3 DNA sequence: TGTGCCAGCAGGGGGGGAGAGTTCTACAATGAGCAGTTCTTC.

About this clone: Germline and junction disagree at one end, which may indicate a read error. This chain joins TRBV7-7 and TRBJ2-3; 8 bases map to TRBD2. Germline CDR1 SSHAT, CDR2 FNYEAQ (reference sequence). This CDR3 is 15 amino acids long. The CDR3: CASSLAGPRGGSQYF. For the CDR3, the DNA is TGTGCTAGCAGCTTAGCGGGGCCTAGGGGGGGATCCCAGTATTTT.

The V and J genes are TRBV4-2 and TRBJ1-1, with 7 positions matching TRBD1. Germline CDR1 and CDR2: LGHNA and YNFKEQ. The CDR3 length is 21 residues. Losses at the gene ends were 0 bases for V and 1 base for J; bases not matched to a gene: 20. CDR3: CASSQDHPSAPTGRGNTEAFF. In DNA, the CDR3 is TGTGCCAGCAGCCAAGATCACCCCAGTGCCCCGACAGGGCGCGGGAACACTGAAGCTTTCTTT.